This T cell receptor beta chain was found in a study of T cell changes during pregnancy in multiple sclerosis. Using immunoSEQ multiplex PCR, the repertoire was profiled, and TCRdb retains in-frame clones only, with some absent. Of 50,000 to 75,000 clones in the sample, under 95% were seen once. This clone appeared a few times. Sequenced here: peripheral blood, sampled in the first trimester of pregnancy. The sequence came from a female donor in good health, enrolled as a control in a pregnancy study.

CDR3 sequence reads: CASSPSGEPFYEQYF. In DNA, the CDR3 is TGTGCCAGCAGCCCGTCGGGGGAACCCTTCTACGAGCAGTACTTC. This rearrangement joins TRBV11-3 to TRBJ2-7; D possibly corresponds to TRBD2 (6 bases). This CDR3 has 15 amino acids. CDR1 is SGHNT, CDR2 YENEEA, per germline. With 5 bases removed from V and 3 bases from J, the gap between germline ends came to 17 bases.